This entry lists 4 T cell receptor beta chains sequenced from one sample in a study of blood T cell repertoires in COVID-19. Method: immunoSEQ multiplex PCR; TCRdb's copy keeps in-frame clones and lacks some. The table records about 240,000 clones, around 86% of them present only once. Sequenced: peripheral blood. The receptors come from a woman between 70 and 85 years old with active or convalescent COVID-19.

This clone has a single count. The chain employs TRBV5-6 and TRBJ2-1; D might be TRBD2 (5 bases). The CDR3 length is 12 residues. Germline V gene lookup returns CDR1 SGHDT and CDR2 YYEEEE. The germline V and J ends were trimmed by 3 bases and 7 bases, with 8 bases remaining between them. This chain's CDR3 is CASSWTENEQFF. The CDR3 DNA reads TGTGCCAGCAGCTGGACTGAAAATGAGCAGTTCTTC.

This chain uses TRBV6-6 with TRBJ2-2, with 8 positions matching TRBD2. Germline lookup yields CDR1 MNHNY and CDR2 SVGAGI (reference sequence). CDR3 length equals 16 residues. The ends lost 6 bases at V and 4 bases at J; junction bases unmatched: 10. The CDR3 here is CASRRPGGSGTGELFF. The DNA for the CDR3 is TGTGCCAGCAGACGCCCGGGGGGGTCAGGCACCGGGGAGCTGTTTTTT.

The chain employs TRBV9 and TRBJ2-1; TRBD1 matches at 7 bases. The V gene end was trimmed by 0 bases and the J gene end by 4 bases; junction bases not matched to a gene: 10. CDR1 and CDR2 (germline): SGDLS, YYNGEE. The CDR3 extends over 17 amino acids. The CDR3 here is CASSVGLRTGVYNEQFF. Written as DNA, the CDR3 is TGTGCCAGCAGCGTAGGGCTAAGGACAGGCGTATACAATGAGCAGTTCTTC.

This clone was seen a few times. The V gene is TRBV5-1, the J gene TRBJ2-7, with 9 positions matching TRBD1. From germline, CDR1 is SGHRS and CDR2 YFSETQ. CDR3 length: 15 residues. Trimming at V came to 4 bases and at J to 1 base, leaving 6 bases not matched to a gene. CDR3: CASSPGQGLSYEQYF. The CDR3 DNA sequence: TGCGCCAGCAGCCCGGGACAGGGCTTATCCTACGAGCAGTACTTC.